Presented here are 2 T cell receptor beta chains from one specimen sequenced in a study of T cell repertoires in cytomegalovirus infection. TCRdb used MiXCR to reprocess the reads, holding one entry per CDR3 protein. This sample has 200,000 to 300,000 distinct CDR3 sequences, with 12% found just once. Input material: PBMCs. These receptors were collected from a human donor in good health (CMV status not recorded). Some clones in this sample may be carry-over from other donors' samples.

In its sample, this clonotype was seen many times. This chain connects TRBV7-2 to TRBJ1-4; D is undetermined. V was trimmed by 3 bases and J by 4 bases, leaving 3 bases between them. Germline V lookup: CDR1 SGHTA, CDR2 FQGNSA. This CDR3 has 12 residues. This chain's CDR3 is CASSLVNEKLFF. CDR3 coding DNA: TGTGCCAGCAGCTTGGTTAATGAAAAACTGTTTTTT. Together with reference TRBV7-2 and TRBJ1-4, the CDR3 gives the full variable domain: GAGVSQSPSNKVTEKGKDVELRCDPISGHTALYWYRQSLGQGLEFLIYFQGNSAPDKSGLPSDRFSAERTGGSVSTLTIQRTQQEDSAVYLCASSLVNEKLFFGSGTQLSVL.

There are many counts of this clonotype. CDR3 DNA: TGTGCCAGTAGTGCCTCTTTAGGGGACAGGCACTCCTACGAGCAGTACTTC. This codes for CASSASLGDRHSYEQYF. The rearrangement joins TRBV19 to TRBJ2-7; 8 bases match TRBD1. CDR1 LNHDA and CDR2 SQIVND come from the germline V gene (reference sequence). The trim removed 5 bases at V and 0 bases at J, leaving 12 bases unmatched. This CDR3 is 17 amino acids long.